This T cell receptor (beta chain) was identified during a study of shared clonotypes between healthy human individuals. The assay used deep level. Genomic DNA belonging to each subset was distributed in equal measure over several immunoSEQ plates. Generated by immunoSEQ multiplex PCR, the TCRdb table keeps only in-frame clones and is missing some. The sample lists about 2 million clones, about 95% occurring once. It was CD45RO-negative cells, positively selected for CCR7, that made up naive CD8 cells, with terminally differentiated effector memory CD45RA+ cells excluded. The specimen was naive CD8+ T cells sorted from blood. The origin of this receptor is a man aged 18 to 35 in good health.

The CDR3 nucleotides are TGTGCCAGCAGTAACGGGGACTCCCCCTACGAGCAGTACTTC. Protein: CASSNGDSPYEQYF. The chain carries TRBV6-5 and TRBJ2-7; D possibly corresponds to TRBD2 (6 bases). The germline V gene encodes CDR1 MNHEY and CDR2 SVGAGI. The V end lost 5 bases, the J end lost 2 bases, and 13 bases lay between the germline ends. The CDR3 runs 14 residues.